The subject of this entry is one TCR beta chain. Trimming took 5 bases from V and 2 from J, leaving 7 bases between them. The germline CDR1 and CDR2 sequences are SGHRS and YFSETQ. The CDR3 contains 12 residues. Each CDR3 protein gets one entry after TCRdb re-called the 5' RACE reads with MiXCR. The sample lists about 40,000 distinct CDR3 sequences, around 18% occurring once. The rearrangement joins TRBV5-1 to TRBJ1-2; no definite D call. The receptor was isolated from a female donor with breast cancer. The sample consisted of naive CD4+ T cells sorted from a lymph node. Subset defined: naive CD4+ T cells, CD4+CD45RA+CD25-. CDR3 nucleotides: TGCGCCAGCAGAATAGGGAACTATGGCTACACCTTC. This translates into CASRIGNYGYTF.